This T cell receptor beta chain originates from a study of Graves' ophthalmopathy and Graves' hyperthyroidism. The wider study: The authors collected peripheral blood at initial diagnosis, before any treatment.

This CDR3 has 21 residues. The germline V gene has CDR1 MGHDK and CDR2 SYGVNS. The V and J ends lost 3 bases and 0 bases, in that order; junction bases with no gene match: 19. CDR3 regions of TCR beta were amplified from RNA transcripts. HTBI primers were used in a first-round RT-PCR, which preceded a second-round multiplex PCR. MiXCR, run by TCRdb on the multiplex PCR reads, gives a single entry per CDR3 protein. Among about 380,000 distinct CDR3 sequences listed, approximately 15% were seen once. This clonotype occurred a few times. Ophthalmopathy not arising within 18 months of follow-up defined hyperthyroidism as stable. Among the hyperthyroidism patients, all were newly diagnosed, aged 18 to 65, with under 2 months' duration. Diagnosis relied on clinical symptoms, serum thyroxine, TRAb, thyroid ultrasound and orbital computed tomography.

This sequence originates from a woman younger than 35 with stable Graves' hyperthyroidism. The chain combines TRBV25-1 with TRBJ1-1, with 10 nucleotides matching TRBD1. The sequencing input was peripheral blood. CDR3 sequence: CASSDHAIRQGASGVNTEAFF. In DNA, the CDR3 is TGTGCCAGCAGTGATCATGCGATCAGACAGGGGGCGTCGGGGGTGAACACTGAAGCTTTCTTT.